The clone carrying this T cell receptor beta chain was seen only once. These data originate in a study of Ad26.COV2.S vaccination and SARS-CoV-2 variants. The ends were cut back, 5 bases at V and 1 base at J, with 9 bases in the middle. Germline V gene sequence: CDR1 SGHTA, CDR2 FQGNSA. The CDR3 has 14 amino acids. Data came from immunoSEQ multiplex PCR; TCRdb stores just in-frame clones and leaves some out. This sample has about 480,000 clones, with about 83% found just once. Treatment given: some 19 received Ad26.COV2.S at low or high dose, single or two shots; roughly five received placebo; per-sample allocation not given. Day 63 following the first vaccine or placebo injection was when the samples were taken.

The material sequenced was peripheral blood, taken in a trial of Ad26.COV2.S vaccine versus placebo. The sequence was obtained from a person aged 18-65 years who received the Ad26.COV2.S COVID-19 vaccine or a placebo. The chain joins TRBV7-2 to TRBJ1-5; D remains unclear. For the CDR3, the DNA is TGTGCCAGCAGCCGCCCAGGAAGCAATCAGCCCCAGCATTTT. Protein product: CASSRPGSNQPQHF.